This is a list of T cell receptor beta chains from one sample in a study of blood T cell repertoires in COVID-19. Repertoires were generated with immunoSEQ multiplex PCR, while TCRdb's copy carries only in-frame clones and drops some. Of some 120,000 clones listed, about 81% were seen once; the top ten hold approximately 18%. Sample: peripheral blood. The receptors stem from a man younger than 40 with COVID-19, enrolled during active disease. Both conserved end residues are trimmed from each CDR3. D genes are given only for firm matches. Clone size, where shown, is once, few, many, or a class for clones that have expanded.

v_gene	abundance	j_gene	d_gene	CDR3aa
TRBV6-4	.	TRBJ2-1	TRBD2	ASSESGGANEQF
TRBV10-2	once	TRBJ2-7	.	ASSSGLDGYEQY
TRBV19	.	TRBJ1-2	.	ASSMPRNYGYT
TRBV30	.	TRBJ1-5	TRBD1	AWSRQGNQPQH
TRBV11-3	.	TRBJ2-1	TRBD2	ASSRGELGNEQF
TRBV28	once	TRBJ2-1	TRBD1	ASRDRGPNEQF
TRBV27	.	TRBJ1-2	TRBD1	ASGRDRGYGYT
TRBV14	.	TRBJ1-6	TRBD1	ASSQETGGYNSPLH
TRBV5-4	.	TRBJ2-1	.	ASSPDVGREQF
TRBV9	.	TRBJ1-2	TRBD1	ASSALGQGSDYGYT
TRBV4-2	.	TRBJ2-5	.	ASSRNLEGWVVQETQY
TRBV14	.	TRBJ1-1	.	ASSQTRVIPNTEAF
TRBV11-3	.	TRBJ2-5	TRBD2	ASSLGGGVQETQY
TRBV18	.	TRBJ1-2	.	ASSPSIRGNYGYT
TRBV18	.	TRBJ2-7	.	ASSSRGSEQY
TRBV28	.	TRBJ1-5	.	ASSSLPKNSLHQPQH
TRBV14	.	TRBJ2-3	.	ASSQDGPRATDTQY
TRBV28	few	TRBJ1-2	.	ASSFWAGWGYT
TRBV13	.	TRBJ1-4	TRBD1	ASRPGTGYMANEKLF
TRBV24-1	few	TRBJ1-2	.	ATSDSYGYT
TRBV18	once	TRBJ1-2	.	ASSPREGGYGYT
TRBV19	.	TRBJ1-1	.	ASSRAWTANTEAF
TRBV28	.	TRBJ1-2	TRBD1	ASSTLPRGQGPANYGYT
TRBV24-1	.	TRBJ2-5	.	ATSDLRGETQY
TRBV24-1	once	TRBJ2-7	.	ATSDLSGGNEQY
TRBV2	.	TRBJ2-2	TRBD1	ASSPGTGSGELF
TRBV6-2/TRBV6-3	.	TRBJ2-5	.	ASSLDRREETQY
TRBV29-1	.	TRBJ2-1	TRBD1	SVDDRGFEQF